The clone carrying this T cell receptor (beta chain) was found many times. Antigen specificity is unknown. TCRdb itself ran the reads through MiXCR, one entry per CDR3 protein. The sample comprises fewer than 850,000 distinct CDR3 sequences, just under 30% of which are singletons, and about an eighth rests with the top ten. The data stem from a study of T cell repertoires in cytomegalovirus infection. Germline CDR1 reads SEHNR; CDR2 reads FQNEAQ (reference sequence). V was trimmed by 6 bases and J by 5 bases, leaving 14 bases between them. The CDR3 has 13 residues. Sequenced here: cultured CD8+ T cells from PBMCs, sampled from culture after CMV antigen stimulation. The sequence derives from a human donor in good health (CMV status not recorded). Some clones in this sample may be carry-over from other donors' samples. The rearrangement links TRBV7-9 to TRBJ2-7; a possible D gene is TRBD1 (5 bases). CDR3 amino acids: CASSPSDSDEQYV. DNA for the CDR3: TGTGCCAGCAGTCCTTCTGACAGTGACGAGCAGTACGTC.